These 21 T cell receptor beta chains were sequenced from one sample in a study of cytomegalovirus exposure and HLA in healthy donors. Primers included in the PCR were 60 Vbeta and 13 Jbeta primers. Produced via immunoSEQ multiplex PCR; TCRdb's table is partial and in-frame only. The profile shows roughly 190,000 clones, 79% of them singletons. Material for sequencing was PBMCs. Receptors originate from a girl aged 5-17 years in good health and CMV-seropositive.

CDR3 protein: CASSPGLVYNEQFF. The DNA for the CDR3 is TGTGCCAGCAGCCCGGGACTAGTATACAATGAGCAGTTCTTC. The chain joins TRBV2 to TRBJ2-1; TRBD2 matches at 8 bases. Germline CDR1 and CDR2: SNHLY and FYNNEI. The CDR3 runs to 14 residues. V gave up 6 bases and J gave up 4 bases; unmatched junction bases: 5.

The sample holds one count of this clone. The V call is TRBV11-2, the J call TRBJ2-1; D might be TRBD2 (7 bases). This CDR3 is built from 15 residues. V lost 3 bases, J lost 9 bases, and 18 bases lay in between. Germline CDR1 reads SGHAT; CDR2 reads FQNNGV. For the CDR3, the DNA is TGTGCCAGCAGCTTTGGAGGGGGGGCCAGGGTTGAGCAGTTCTTC. This sequence encodes CASSFGGGARVEQFF.

The chain joins TRBV7-9 to TRBJ2-7; 8 nucleotides align to TRBD1. Per germline, CDR1 SEHNR and CDR2 FQNEAQ (reference sequence). V shed 5 bases, J shed 7 bases, and the junction held 13 bases outside the gene matches. The CDR3 extends over 15 amino acids. This CDR3 reads CASSPPGQVVGEQYF. DNA for the CDR3: TGTGCCAGCAGCCCACCGGGACAGGTAGTTGGTGAGCAGTACTTC.

The DNA for the CDR3 is TGCGCCAGCAGCCCGACGGGACAACCTAGCACAGATACGCAGTATTTT. Encoded protein: CASSPTGQPSTDTQYF. The chain uses TRBV5-1 and TRBJ2-3, with a weak D call TRBD1 (6 bases). Looked up from germline, CDR1 is SGHRS and CDR2 is YFSETQ. The CDR3 extends over 16 amino acids. Between the trimmed V and J ends, which lost 4 bases and 0 bases, there was a span of 15 bases.

A few counts support this clone. The chain couples TRBV7-8 to TRBJ1-5; TRBD1 matches 12 bases. This CDR3 has 17 residues. Germline-derived CDR1 and CDR2 are SGHVS and FQNEAQ. J lost 2 bases, V lost 1 base, and 3 bases had no gene match. CDR3 in DNA: TGTGCCAGCAGCTTAGTGGGGACAGGGGGCCGCAATCAGCCCCAGCATTTT. Amino acids: CASSLVGTGGRNQPQHF.

This clone is a singleton in its sample. CDR3 coding DNA: TGTGCCAGCTCACCACGGTCCAGCTCCTACGAGCAGTACTTC. Amino acids: CASSPRSSSYEQYF. The chain is built from TRBV18 and TRBJ2-7; unclear D gene. The CDR3 has 14 residues. CDR1 is KGHSH and CDR2 is LQKENI in the germline V gene. Trimming left V 1 base short and J 0 bases short, with 7 bases between.

This sequence joins TRBV11-3 and TRBJ2-3; 8 bases are a match to TRBD2. The length of the CDR3 is 16 residues. V lost 6 bases and J lost 9; bases outside the gene matches: 17. CDR1 and CDR2 from the germline V gene are SGHNT and YENEEA. The CDR3 DNA follows: TGTGCCAGCAGGCGAGGGAGCGGGGGTCCAACTGAGACGCAGTATTTT. Amino acids: CASRRGSGGPTETQYF.

The table lists this clone with a count of one. This chain links TRBV29-1 with TRBJ2-7; D not resolved. Germline V lookup: CDR1 SQVTM, CDR2 ANQGSEA. V was trimmed by 3 bases and J by 4 bases, leaving 13 bases between them. The CDR3 runs 13 residues. CDR3 bases: TGCAGCGTTGAGGCTCCCTCAGGTTACGAGCAGTACTTC. Translating it yields CSVEAPSGYEQYF.

CDR3 DNA sequence: TGTGCCAGCAGCCGGCTCTCGGGACAGCCCCTCCACTTT. Translated: CASSRLSGQPLHF. The rearrangement uses TRBV14 and TRBJ1-6; 7 positions match TRBD1. Germline V gene data show CDR1 as SGHDN and CDR2 as FVKESK. V shed 4 bases, J shed 13 bases, and the junction held 7 bases outside the gene matches. The CDR3 contains 13 residues.

The CDR3 sequence is CASSIAGGRKDTQYF. CDR3 DNA sequence: TGTGCCAGCAGCATAGCGGGGGGGCGGAAAGATACGCAGTATTTT. V is TRBV28 and J is TRBJ2-3; the match to TRBD2 covers 11 bases. J lost 5 bases, V lost 6 bases, and 7 bases had no gene match. Germline V CDR1 and CDR2: MDHEN, SYDVKM. The CDR3 consists of 15 residues.

V usage is TRBV11-2 and J usage is TRBJ1-6; TRBD1 matches at 9 bases. The V and J ends lost 5 bases and 2 bases, in that order; junction bases with no gene match: 7. The CDR3 length is 17 residues. Germline-derived CDR1 and CDR2 are SGHAT and FQNNGV. Here the CDR3 reads CASSLGQGTAYNSPLHF. The CDR3 nucleotides are TGTGCCAGCAGCCTCGGACAGGGGACTGCCTATAATTCACCCCTCCACTTT.

V and J are TRBV30 and TRBJ2-3; 12 bases are a match to TRBD2. The CDR3 has 15 amino acids. Germline V gene sequence: CDR1 GTSNPN, CDR2 SVGIG (reference sequence). With V trimmed by 4 bases and J by 0 bases, 2 bases remained unmatched. The CDR3 loop is CAWNLAGGSTDTQYF. As DNA, the CDR3 is TGTGCCTGGAACCTAGCGGGGGGGAGCACAGATACGCAGTATTTT.

This rearrangement joins TRBV30 to TRBJ2-7, with a possible D match to TRBD2 (5 bases). Trimming shortened V by 5 bases and J by 6 bases, and 23 bases separated the two germline ends. The CDR3 sequence is 15 residues long. The germline V gene encodes CDR1 GTSNPN and CDR2 SVGIG (reference sequence). Here the CDR3 reads CAWVSGGPDNREQYF. CDR3 bases: TGTGCCTGGGTCAGCGGAGGCCCTGACAATCGCGAGCAGTACTTC.

The CDR3 sequence: CATGNREGSFDYEQYF. Written as DNA, the CDR3 is TGTGCCACGGGGAACAGGGAAGGATCATTTGACTACGAGCAGTACTTC. The V call is TRBV19, the J call TRBJ2-7; D possibly corresponds to TRBD1 (6 bases). The V gene lost 10 bases and the J gene lost 3 bases, with 25 bases spanning the gap. The germline CDR1 and CDR2 sequences are LNHDA and SQIVND (reference sequence). The CDR3 runs to 16 residues.

The chain combines TRBV4-3 with TRBJ2-2, with 8 bases identical to TRBD2. Germline V lookup: CDR1 LGHNA, CDR2 YSLEER. The ends lost 2 bases at V and 2 bases at J; junction bases unmatched: 7. This CDR3 has 17 amino acids. CDR3 region: CASSQNAGGVNTGELFF. In DNA form, the CDR3 reads TGCGCCAGCAGCCAAAACGCCGGGGGGGTTAACACCGGGGAGCTGTTTTTT.

The genes are TRBV5-8 and TRBJ1-6; 8 bases agree with TRBD1. This CDR3 is 15 amino acids long. CDR1 and CDR2 from the germline V gene are SGHTS and YDEGEE. After removal of 5 bases from V and 7 bases from J, the junction contained 8 bases not matched to a gene. The CDR3 protein is CASRADRVVNSPLHF. Here the CDR3 DNA reads TGTGCCAGCAGGGCGGACAGGGTTGTCAATTCACCCCTCCACTTT.

This rearrangement joins TRBV7-2 to TRBJ2-3; perhaps TRBD2 as D (5 bases). Germline V gene data show CDR1 as SGHTA and CDR2 as FQGNSA. With 5 bases removed from V and 0 bases from J, the gap between germline ends came to 12 bases. The CDR3 has 15 amino acids. This CDR3 is CASSLPTGSTDTQYF. The CDR3 DNA sequence: TGTGCCAGCAGCCTACCGACGGGGAGCACAGATACGCAGTATTTT.

The chain couples TRBV5-1 to TRBJ2-3, with D hard to call. The CDR3 extends over 15 amino acids. CDR1 is SGHRS and CDR2 is YFSETQ in the germline V gene. The V gene lost 1 base and the J gene lost 5 bases, with 14 bases spanning the gap. CDR3 sequence (DNA): TGCGCCAGCAGCTTGTTCCGACAACGCGAAGATACGCAGTATTTT. The encoded protein is CASSLFRQREDTQYF.

V and J are TRBV4-3 and TRBJ2-3, with 8 bases aligning to TRBD2. The CDR3 extends over 17 amino acids. V dropped 3 bases and J dropped 3; count of bases not matched to a gene: 11. Germline V gene data show CDR1 as LGHNA and CDR2 as YSLEER. The CDR3 is CASSQGPSSGLTDTQYF. CDR3 nucleotides: TGCGCCAGCAGCCAGGGGCCGTCTAGCGGGTTGACAGATACGCAGTATTTT.

This clone was seen more than once but under ten times. The chain uses TRBV7-2 and TRBJ2-1; 10 nucleotides line up with TRBD2. Germline CDR1 and CDR2: SGHTA and FQGNSA. Trimming removed 5 bases from V and 2 bases from J; junction bases left unmatched: 6. The length of the CDR3 is 16 residues. CDR3 coding DNA: TGTGCCAGCAGCCTCGGGAGCGGGGGGGCCTACAATGAGCAGTTCTTC. Its protein is CASSLGSGGAYNEQFF. The full variable domain, in which reference TRBV7-2 and TRBJ2-1 provide the parts outside the CDR3, is GAGVSQSPSNKVTEKGKDVELRCDPISGHTALYWYRQSLGQGLEFLIYFQGNSAPDKSGLPSDRFSAERTGGSVSTLTIQRTQQEDSAVYLCASSLGSGGAYNEQFFGPGTRLTVL.

The chain joins TRBV29-1 to TRBJ2-7; a possible D gene is TRBD2 (6 bases). Trimming pared 4 bases from V and 2 bases from J, leaving 15 bases between. Germline assignment: CDR1 SQVTM and CDR2 ANQGSEA. CDR3 length: 14 amino acids. In nucleotides, the CDR3 is TGCAGCGTTGTTAGGGAGGCAGTTACCTACGAGCAGTACTTC. It encodes CSVVREAVTYEQYF.